The present T cell receptor (beta chain) was sequenced within a study of blood T cell repertoires in COVID-19. Study-wide background: Acute and convalescent COVID-19 specimens originated in the United States, Italy and Spain.

In the authors' methods: Quantification of nucleated cells was approximated via reference gene primer amplification. Sequencing used immunoSEQ multiplex PCR; TCRdb keeps in-frame clones, though not all of them. V and J calls and clone size follow that table, whereas D and trimming were derived from the DNA. The sample gives some 230,000 clones, roughly 85% of which show up once; 2.9% is in the top ten. CDR1 is MNHNY, CDR2 SVGAGI, per germline (reference sequence). The CDR3 extends over 14 amino acids. V was pared by 4 bases and J by 0 bases, with 10 bases between. This chain connects TRBV6-6 to TRBJ2-7, with D possibly TRBD1 on 5 matching bases. The receptor was derived from a man aged 50 to 59 who had recovered from COVID-19. The sequenced sample was peripheral blood. Here the CDR3 DNA reads TGTGCCAGCAGTTCTACCGACAGCTCCTACGAGCAGTACTTC. It specifies CASSSTDSSYEQYF.